This is a list of T cell receptor beta chains from one sample in a study of cytomegalovirus exposure and HLA in healthy donors. Sequenced by immunoSEQ multiplex PCR; TCRdb stores in-frame clones only, minus some. The data hold 150,000 to 200,000 clones, with roughly 80% observed a single time. The sample was PBMCs. Receptors originate from a man aged 50 to 59 in good health and CMV-seropositive. Each CDR3 is given with its conserved first and last residue. D genes are given only for firm matches. Rows may omit the clone size; those that give it use once, few, many or a size class.

size | J | D | V | DNA | CDR3
. | TRBJ2-7 | . | TRBV12-2 | TGTGCAAGTCGCTTCTACTCCCTCTACGAGCAGTACTTC | CASRFYSLYEQYF
. | TRBJ1-2 | TRBD1 | TRBV2 | TGTGCCAGCAGGCAGGGGGCAGATGGCTACACCTTC | CASRQGADGYTF
. | TRBJ2-6 | . | TRBV5-4 | TGTGCCAGCAGCTTGGGGGGGCGCGGGGCCAACGTCCTGACTTTC | CASSLGGRGANVLTF
. | TRBJ2-1 | . | TRBV19 | TGTGCCAGTACCCCGGGACACTACAATGAGCAGTTCTTC | CASTPGHYNEQFF
. | TRBJ1-5 | . | TRBV7-2 | TGTGCCAGCAGCTTAGAATTCGGGCAGCCCCAGCATTTT | CASSLEFGQPQHF
. | TRBJ2-2 | TRBD1 | TRBV28 | TGTGCCAGCAGTTTATTTGGGGACAGACAAATGGGCGGGGAGCTGTTTTTT | CASSLFGDRQMGGELFF
. | TRBJ2-6 | TRBD2 | TRBV6-6 | TGTGCCAGCAGTTACTCCGGGAGGTCCGGGGCCAACGTCCTGACTTTC | CASSYSGRSGANVLTF
. | TRBJ2-2 | TRBD2 | TRBV4-2 | TGTGCCAGCAGCCCCCGGACTAGCGGGGAGAGCACCGGGGAGCTGTTTTTT | CASSPRTSGESTGELFF
. | TRBJ2-5 | TRBD2 | TRBV9 | TGTGCCAGCAGCGTAGATAGGCTAGCGGGGGGAGAGGAGACCCAGTACTTC | CASSVDRLAGGEETQYF
. | TRBJ1-5 | . | TRBV7-6 | TGTGCCAGCAGCTTAGCTTACAATCAGCCCCAGCATTTT | CASSLAYNQPQHF
. | TRBJ1-5 | TRBD1 | TRBV14 | TGTGCCAGCAGCAAACAGGGGGAGGGCAATCAGCCCCAGCATTTT | CASSKQGEGNQPQHF
. | TRBJ1-4 | . | TRBV9 | TGTGCCAGCAGCGTAGGAGGTTGGGGCGAAAAACTGTTTTTT | CASSVGGWGEKLFF
. | TRBJ2-7 | TRBD2 | TRBV4-1 | TGCGCCAGCAGCCAAGGACTAGCGCCTTCCTACGAGCAGTACTTC | CASSQGLAPSYEQYF
. | TRBJ1-3 | . | TRBV18 | TGTGCCAGCTCATCCCAGGGAGGAAACACCATATATTTT | CASSSQGGNTIYF
. | TRBJ2-5 | TRBD1 | TRBV6-1 | TGTGCCAGCAGTGATATATTCTCAGGACAGGGGGCCGAGACCCAGTACTTC | CASSDIFSGQGAETQYF
. | TRBJ2-3 | TRBD2 | TRBV9 | TGTGCCAGCAGCGTAGGGGAGGGGACAGATACGCAGTATTTT | CASSVGEGTDTQYF
. | TRBJ2-3 | TRBD2 | TRBV19 | TGTGCCAGTAAGGGGACTAGCGGGGGTTTCGCAGATACGCAGTATTTT | CASKGTSGGFADTQYF
. | TRBJ1-6 | . | TRBV2 | TGTGCCAGCAGTACCCGGGCACCCCTCCACTTT | CASSTRAPLHF
. | TRBJ2-2 | . | TRBV11-3 | TGTGCCAGCAGCCCACGCGGGAAATCGGGGGAGCTGTTTTTT | CASSPRGKSGELFF
. | TRBJ2-7 | TRBD2 | TRBV29-1 | TGCAGCGTTCGGACTAGCGGGGACTACGAGCAGTACTTC | CSVRTSGDYEQYF
. | TRBJ2-1 | TRBD2 | TRBV13 | TGTGCCAGCAGCTTGTACTCTAGCGGGATCCACAATGAGCAGTTCTTC | CASSLYSSGIHNEQFF
. | TRBJ2-3 | TRBD1 | TRBV5-6 | TGTGCCAGCAGCCCCACCCCAGGGGGCGCGGGCACAGATACGCAGTATTTT | CASSPTPGGAGTDTQYF
. | TRBJ2-7 | . | TRBV2 | TGTGCCAGCAGTAGCGCGGGGCTATACGAGCAGTACTTC | CASSSAGLYEQYF
once | TRBJ1-2 | . | TRBV6-1 | TGTGCCAGCAGTGAGCGGCGGGACGGCTACACCTTC | CASSERRDGYTF
. | TRBJ2-1 | TRBD2 | TRBV6-6 | TGTGCCAGCAGTGATCTAGCGGGGGGCAGGAATGAGCAGTTCTTC | CASSDLAGGRNEQFF
. | TRBJ1-1 | TRBD1 | TRBV4-2 | TGTGCCAGCAGCCAAGAGGACAGGCCTGAAGCTTTCTTT | CASSQEDRPEAFF
. | TRBJ1-4 | TRBD1 | TRBV6-5 | TGTGCCAGCAGTTACTCCGACAGGGGAGGTGAAAAACTGTTTTTT | CASSYSDRGGEKLFF
. | TRBJ2-1 | . | TRBV7-3 | TGTGCCAGCAGCAGAGGGGGGGATGAGCAGTTCTTC | CASSRGGDEQFF
. | TRBJ2-7 | TRBD1 | TRBV5-4 | TGTGCCAGCAGCTTGACAGGGGGTCCTTCCTACGAGCAGTACTTC | CASSLTGGPSYEQYF
. | TRBJ1-1 | TRBD1 | TRBV6-5 | TGTGCCGCAGAGAGGGGGCGTAACACTGAAGCTTTCTTT | CAAERGRNTEAFF
. | TRBJ2-3 | TRBD2 | TRBV4-1 | TGCGCCAGCAGCCAAAGACTAGCGGAGACTAGCACAGATACGCAGTATTTT | CASSQRLAETSTDTQYF
. | TRBJ2-7 | TRBD2 | TRBV5-1 | TGCGCCAGCAGCCCGACTAGCGGGGGGTCCTACGAGCAGTACTTC | CASSPTSGGSYEQYF
. | TRBJ2-1 | TRBD2 | TRBV4-1 | TGCGCCAGCAGCAGAACGAATAGCGGGTCCTACAATGAGCAGTTCTTC | CASSRTNSGSYNEQFF
. | TRBJ2-5 | TRBD1 | TRBV9 | TGTGCCAGCAGCGTAGGTACCGGGACAGGGGGGACGGAGACCCAGTACTTC | CASSVGTGTGGTETQYF
. | TRBJ1-5 | . | TRBV30 | TGTGCCTGGACCGAAGGGGCGTCGGGCAATCAGCCCCAGCATTTT | CAWTEGASGNQPQHF
. | TRBJ1-6 | . | TRBV28 | TGTGCCAGCAGTTTATTAGCGTCACCCCTCCACTTT | CASSLLASPLHF
. | TRBJ1-2 | TRBD1 | TRBV13 | TGTGCCAGCAGCTCCGGACAGGGGTCTCACTATGGCTACACCTTC | CASSSGQGSHYGYTF
. | TRBJ2-2 | . | TRBV5-1 | TGCGCCAGCAGTTCTGGCAAGACGAACACCGGGGAGCTGTTTTTT | CASSSGKTNTGELFF
. | TRBJ2-3 | TRBD2 | TRBV5-1 | TGCGCCAGCAGTTCCGGGACTAGCGGAAGGGGTGATACGCAGTATTTT | CASSSGTSGRGDTQYF
. | TRBJ1-2 | TRBD1 | TRBV5-1 | TGCGCCAGCAGCCAGGGACAGGGTCGAGGAGAAAGCTACACCTTC | CASSQGQGRGESYTF
. | TRBJ2-1 | TRBD2 | TRBV4-3 | TGCGCCAGCAGCCAAGAACCTAGCGGGGGGCATGACAATGAGCAGTTCTTC | CASSQEPSGGHDNEQFF
once | TRBJ2-1 | TRBD2 | TRBV9 | TGTGCCTCTAACGGGGGGGGAAGCTCCTACAATGAGCAGTTCTTC | CASNGGGSSYNEQFF
. | TRBJ2-1 | . | TRBV6-4 | TGTGCCAGCAGCTTAGCTCAAAGCTCCTACAATGAGCAGTTCTTC | CASSLAQSSYNEQFF
once | TRBJ2-5 | . | TRBV9 | TGTGCCAGCAGCGTTGCCCAGGGGCTAATCGGGGAGACCCAGTACTTC | CASSVAQGLIGETQYF
. | TRBJ2-7 | . | TRBV10-2 | TGCGCCAGCAGTCTCGGGACTTTCTACGAGCAGTACTTC | CASSLGTFYEQYF
once | TRBJ2-7 | . | TRBV28 | TGTGCCAGCAGTAACTTGACTCCCGACTCCTACGAGCAGTACTTC | CASSNLTPDSYEQYF